This passage covers 29 T cell receptor beta chains from one sample sequenced in a study of blood T cell repertoires in COVID-19. Produced via immunoSEQ multiplex PCR; TCRdb's table is partial and in-frame only. The sample has some 200,000 clones, roughly nine tenths seen once. Sample: peripheral blood. Receptor source: a woman aged 70-85 years with acute or convalescent COVID-19.

About this clone: Other DNA variants within this sample encode the same CDR3. This CDR3 reads CASSLRQGSEAFF. The CDR3 nucleotides are TGTGCCAGTAGTCTTAGACAGGGGTCTGAAGCTTTCTTT. This sequence joins TRBV19 and TRBJ1-1; 8 nucleotides match TRBD1. Germline trimming cut 5 bases from V and 6 bases from J; bases unmatched to any gene: 5. The CDR3 contains 13 residues. From germline, CDR1 is LNHDA and CDR2 SQIVND (reference sequence). Full variable domain (rest looked up from reference TRBV19 and TRBJ1-1): DGGITQSPKYLFRKEGQNVTLSCEQNLNHDAMYWYRQDPGQGLRLIYYSQIVNDFQKGDIAEGYSVSREKKESFPLTVTSAQKNPTAFYLCASSLRQGSEAFFGQGTRLTVV.

The J gene is TRBJ1-2, the V gene TRBV10-3; the match to TRBD1 covers 12 bases. The CDR3 spans 15 residues. CDR1 and CDR2 from the germline V gene are ENHRY and SYGVKD. Trimming took 1 base from V and 6 from J; bases not matched to a gene: 3. The CDR3 is CAISEWDRGHDGYTF. CDR3 nucleotides: TGTGCCATCAGTGAGTGGGACAGGGGGCATGATGGCTACACCTTC.

CDR3 amino acids: CASSSDSQRGANVLTF. The DNA of the CDR3 is TGTGCCAGCAGCTCAGACAGCCAGAGAGGGGCCAACGTCCTGACTTTC. The chain recombines TRBV7-6 with TRBJ2-6; D might be TRBD1 (5 bases). The V and J ends lost 4 bases and 4 bases respectively, with 14 bases between them. The CDR3 consists of 16 residues. Germline CDR1 and CDR2: SGHVS and FNYEAQ.

The chain recombines TRBV2 with TRBJ1-1, with TRBD1 matching over 8 bases. Germline V gene data show CDR1 as SNHLY and CDR2 as FYNNEI. J lost 1 base, V lost 3 bases, and 10 bases had no gene match. There are 17 residues in the CDR3. CDR3 protein: CASSEGARGRGNTEAFF. CDR3 in DNA: TGTGCCAGCAGTGAGGGGGCCAGGGGGCGCGGGAACACTGAAGCTTTCTTT.

The rearrangement links TRBV15 to TRBJ1-2; 9 bases match TRBD1. Per the germline V gene, CDR1 is LNHNV and CDR2 is YYDKDF (reference sequence). Germline trimming cut 8 bases from V and 4 bases from J; bases unmatched to any gene: 2. The CDR3 runs 12 residues. CDR3 loop: CATSGQGYGYTF. The CDR3 DNA reads TGTGCCACCTCGGGACAGGGCTATGGCTACACCTTC.

The V gene is TRBV5-6, the J gene TRBJ1-1; 8 nucleotides match TRBD1. The trim removed 3 bases at V and 0 bases at J, leaving 4 bases unmatched. The CDR3 runs to 15 residues. CDR1 SGHDT and CDR2 YYEEEE come from the germline V gene. The CDR3 DNA reads TGTGCCAGCAGCTGGACAGGGATTATGAACACTGAAGCTTTCTTT. The encoded protein is CASSWTGIMNTEAFF.

This chain connects TRBV5-8 to TRBJ1-4; D perhaps matches TRBD1 (6 bases). Germline V gives CDR1 SGHTS, CDR2 YDEGEE. V was trimmed by 1 base and J by 8 bases, leaving 12 bases between them. The CDR3 has 14 residues. The CDR3 protein is CASSLRGGEEKLFF. The CDR3 DNA reads TGTGCCAGCAGCTTGCGAGGGGGGGAAGAAAAACTGTTTTTT. Looking up the rest from reference TRBV5-8 and TRBJ1-4 gives the full variable domain: EAGVTQSPTHLIKTRGQQATLRCSPISGHTSVYWYQQALGLGLQFLLWYDEGEERNRGNFPPRFSGRQFPNYSSELNVNALELEDSALYLCASSLRGGEEKLFFGSGTQLSVL.

The CDR3 DNA sequence: TGTGCCAGCAGTGAACTCCTAGGTCTCGAGCAGTACTTC. Translated, it gives CASSELLGLEQYF. The chain recombines TRBV2 with TRBJ2-7, with D unresolved. The germline V and J ends were trimmed by 2 bases and 6 bases, with 11 bases remaining between them. Germline CDR1 SNHLY, CDR2 FYNNEI. CDR3 size: 13 residues.

The chain uses TRBV18 and TRBJ2-2, with no clear D. The germline CDR1 and CDR2 sequences are KGHSH and LQKENI. V lost 0 bases and J lost 6, with 5 bases in between. The CDR3 runs 13 residues. CDR3 DNA: TGTGCCAGCTCACCACCCCATCCCGGGGAGCTGTTTTTT. The encoded protein is CASSPPHPGELFF. The entire variable domain, with the rest obtained from reference TRBV18 and TRBJ2-2, is as follows: NAGVMQNPRHLVRRRGQEARLRCSPMKGHSHVYWYRQLPEEGLKFMVYLQKENIIDESGMPKERFSAEFPKEGPSILRIQQVVRGDSAAYFCASSPPHPGELFFGEGSRLTVL.

The genes are TRBV10-2 and TRBJ2-1; 11 bases line up with TRBD2. Trimming took 5 bases from V and 7 from J; bases not matched to a gene: 10. The CDR3 has 16 amino acids. The germline V gene has CDR1 WSHSY and CDR2 SAAADI. The chain's CDR3 is CASSSGLAGTRNEQFF. In nucleotides, the CDR3 is TGCGCCAGCAGTTCAGGACTAGCGGGTACTAGGAATGAGCAGTTCTTC.

The chain couples TRBV9 to TRBJ1-1; tentatively, D is TRBD1 (5 bases). This CDR3 spans 16 amino acids. Trimming took off 0 bases at V and 1 base at J, with 13 bases between the two ends. CDR1 and CDR2 from the germline V gene are SGDLS and YYNGEE. The CDR3: CASSVAVGGGNTEAFF. The CDR3 nucleotides are TGTGCCAGCAGCGTAGCGGTGGGGGGAGGGAACACTGAAGCTTTCTTT.

This rearrangement joins TRBV5-1 to TRBJ2-1, with 10 positions matching TRBD2. The CDR3 consists of 16 residues. The V gene's germline CDR1 is SGHRS and CDR2 YFSETQ. V shed 0 bases and J 7 bases; nucleotides not matched to a gene: 7. CDR3 sequence (DNA): TGCGCCAGCAGCTTGGAGCCGGGACTAGCGTTTAATGAGCAGTTCTTC. Protein product: CASSLEPGLAFNEQFF.

The chain joins TRBV11-3 to TRBJ2-3, with 14 bases lining up with TRBD2. V lost 5 bases to trimming and J lost 2 bases; unmatched junction nucleotides: 6. The CDR3 loop spans 17 amino acids. Germline CDR1 and CDR2: SGHNT and YENEEA. The chain's CDR3 is CASSPGTSGGDTDTQYF. Written as DNA, the CDR3 is TGTGCCAGCAGCCCTGGGACTAGCGGGGGAGACACAGATACGCAGTATTTT.

The V and J genes are TRBV6-6 and TRBJ1-2; 8 bases map to TRBD1. The CDR3 covers 13 residues. CDR1 is MNHNY and CDR2 is SVGAGI in the germline V gene (reference sequence). Germline trimming cut 4 bases from V and 8 bases from J; bases unmatched to any gene: 6. The CDR3 DNA follows: TGTGCCAGCAGTTCAACAGGGGGGCGAGGCTACACCTTC. It codes for CASSSTGGRGYTF.

V usage is TRBV4-3 and J usage is TRBJ1-6; D is possibly TRBD1 (5 bases). The germline V and J ends were trimmed by 0 bases and 11 bases, with 11 bases remaining between them. Looked up from germline, CDR1 is LGHNA and CDR2 is YSLEER. This CDR3 has 14 amino acids. For the CDR3, the DNA is TGCGCCAGCAGCCAAGAAAGACAGTCCACACCCCTCCACTTT. It specifies CASSQERQSTPLHF.

The rearrangement links TRBV4-1 to TRBJ2-3; TRBD2 aligns across 12 bases. Germline lookup yields CDR1 MGHRA and CDR2 YSYEKL. The CDR3 is made up of 19 amino acids. The J segment lost 4 bases and the V segment lost 2 bases, leaving 13 bases of the junction unmatched. The CDR3 bases are TGCGCCAGCAGCCAACCCTCCGGCGGACTAGCGGGGATCGCAGATACGCAGTATTTT. Residues: CASSQPSGGLAGIADTQYF.

This chain joins TRBV6-5 and TRBJ2-1; TRBD1 matches 10 bases. The CDR3 runs 15 residues. Germline V gene lookup returns CDR1 MNHEY and CDR2 SVGAGI. Trimming removed 4 bases from V and 7 bases from J; junction bases left unmatched: 7. The CDR3 protein is CASSWEGQGRNEQFF. CDR3 coding DNA: TGTGCCAGCAGTTGGGAGGGACAGGGGAGGAATGAGCAGTTCTTC.

This clone is a singleton in its sample. The CDR3 DNA is TGCGCCAGCAGCGCAGGAGCCGGGGGAGCTAATGAAAAACTGTTTTTT. Its protein is CASSAGAGGANEKLFF. V usage is TRBV4-1 and J usage is TRBJ1-4; the D gene is possibly TRBD1 (5 bases). Germline-derived CDR1 and CDR2 are MGHRA and YSYEKL. The length of the CDR3 is 16 residues. Deletions cut 5 bases from V and 3 bases from J, with 16 bases between.

This clone was seen once. This chain links TRBV2 with TRBJ2-2; 7 bases agree with TRBD1. The CDR3 has 13 amino acids. Looked up from germline, CDR1 is SNHLY and CDR2 is FYNNEI. V lost 11 bases to trimming and J lost 2 bases; unmatched junction nucleotides: 5. The CDR3 sequence: CASGQENTGELFF. CDR3 DNA: TGTGCCTCCGGACAGGAAAACACCGGGGAGCTGTTTTTT.

In this sample, this clone turned up once. The V and J genes are TRBV18 and TRBJ1-1, with D possibly being TRBD1 (5 bases). V was cut by 2 bases and J by 3 bases, with 10 bases left in between. The germline gives CDR1 KGHSH, CDR2 LQKENI. The length of the CDR3 is 14 residues. In DNA form, the CDR3 reads TGTGCCAGCTCACCAACGGCAGGGTACACTGAAGCTTTCTTT. Encoded protein: CASSPTAGYTEAFF.

The rearrangement uses TRBV2 and TRBJ2-7; the D is unclear. This CDR3 is 15 amino acids long. The V gene's germline CDR1 is SNHLY and CDR2 FYNNEI. Between the trimmed V and J ends, which lost 3 bases and 0 bases, there was a span of 12 bases. DNA of the CDR3: TGTGCCAGCAGTGAGAACTCGATATCCTCCTACGAGCAGTACTTC. Protein product: CASSENSISSYEQYF.

V usage is TRBV2 and J usage is TRBJ2-6, with D possibly matching TRBD1 (5 bases). The CDR3 has 14 amino acids. Germline CDR1 and CDR2: SNHLY and FYNNEI. Deletions cut 5 bases from V and 3 bases from J, with 8 bases between. CDR3 amino acids: CASSKGRGANVLTF. CDR3 coding DNA: TGTGCCAGCAGTAAGGGGCGTGGGGCCAACGTCCTGACTTTC.

The rearrangement joins TRBV9 to TRBJ1-5; unclear D gene. Germline V gene data show CDR1 as SGDLS and CDR2 as YYNGEE. CDR3 length equals 15 residues. Trimming removed 5 bases from V and 0 bases from J, with 12 bases in between. The CDR3 nucleotides are TGTGCCAGCAGTCAGGAGGGCTATAGCAATCAGCCCCAGCATTTT. As protein: CASSQEGYSNQPQHF.

The CDR3 sequence: CASSLILGQGSYEQYF. DNA for the CDR3: TGTGCCAGCAGCTTGATATTGGGACAGGGTTCATACGAGCAGTACTTC. The chain is built from TRBV5-5 and TRBJ2-7; TRBD1 matches at 9 bases. V dropped 1 base and J dropped 4; count of bases not matched to a gene: 9. Per germline, CDR1 SGHKS and CDR2 YYEKEE (reference sequence). This CDR3 is 16 amino acids long.

V and J are TRBV6-2 or TRBV6-3 and TRBJ2-7; the match to TRBD2 covers 7 bases. Looked up from germline, CDR1 is MNHEY and CDR2 is SVGEGT. Trimming took 3 bases from V and 2 from J; bases not matched to a gene: 10. The CDR3 is 16 amino acids. CDR3 sequence (DNA): TGTGCCAGCAGTTATTGGGGAGGGACGGGAACCTACGAGCAGTACTTC. As protein: CASSYWGGTGTYEQYF.

The V and J genes are TRBV10-1 and TRBJ2-2; D unclear. The CDR3 covers 14 residues. V was cut by 3 bases and J by 3 bases, with 8 bases left in between. Germline lookup yields CDR1 WNHNN and CDR2 SYGVQD (reference sequence). The CDR3 nucleotides are TGCGCCAGCAGTGACCCAGGCGACACCGGGGAGCTGTTTTTT. Protein: CASSDPGDTGELFF.

V usage is TRBV5-6 and J usage is TRBJ2-7; TRBD1 might be the D (6 bases). The CDR3 has 14 residues. Germline V gene lookup returns CDR1 SGHDT and CDR2 YYEEEE. V gave up 1 base and J gave up 4 bases, with 12 bases separating them. As DNA, the CDR3 is TGTGCCAGCAGCTTGACAGGGCCCCATTACGAGCAGTACTTC. This gives the protein CASSLTGPHYEQYF.

This clone was seen a few times. The chain recombines TRBV7-6 with TRBJ1-3, with 9 bases fitting TRBD1. CDR1 is SGHVS, CDR2 FNYEAQ, per germline. Trimming removed 1 base from V and 4 bases from J; junction bases left unmatched: 2. The CDR3 sequence is 15 residues long. CDR3 coding DNA: TGTGCCAGCAGCTTAGTTACAGGGGGCGGAAACACCATATATTTT. Encoded protein: CASSLVTGGGNTIYF.

J is TRBJ1-3 and V is TRBV5-1, with 9 bases matching TRBD1. V dropped 4 bases and J dropped 3; count of bases not matched to a gene: 5. CDR1 is SGHRS and CDR2 is YFSETQ in the germline V gene. The CDR3 is made up of 15 amino acids. The CDR3 spells CASSEGQGGGNTIYF. CDR3 sequence (DNA): TGCGCCAGCAGCGAGGGACAGGGAGGTGGAAACACCATATATTTT. The entire variable domain, with the rest obtained from reference TRBV5-1 and TRBJ1-3, is as follows: KAGVTQTPRYLIKTRGQQVTLSCSPISGHRSVSWYQQTPGQGLQFLFEYFSETQRNKGNFPGRFSGRQFSNSRSEMNVSTLELGDSALYLCASSEGQGGGNTIYFGEGSWLTVV.